One and the same sample provided the 23 T cell receptor beta chains below, sequenced in a study of control samples from healthy donors and cancer patients. The assay was immunoSEQ multiplex PCR, and TCRdb's table has in-frame clones only and misses some. This table holds roughly 120,000 clones, approximately 88% found once. Material: blood. The receptors come from a man aged 35-49 years in good health.

The chain links TRBV3-1 (or the pseudogene TRBV3-2) to TRBJ2-1; a weak D match, TRBD2 (7 bases). Trimming took 4 bases from V and 6 from J, leaving 10 bases between them. The CDR3 runs to 13 residues. The germline gives CDR1 LGHDT, CDR2 YNNKEL (reference sequence). The CDR3 DNA is TGTGCCAGCAGCCCTCGGGGGGCCAATGAGCAGTTCTTC. This translates into CASSPRGANEQFF.

This rearrangement joins TRBV4-1 to TRBJ2-1; D may be TRBD2 (6 bases). The CDR3 is 15 amino acids. From germline, CDR1 is MGHRA and CDR2 YSYEKL. V lost 2 bases to trimming and J lost 2 bases, with 10 bases between them. This CDR3 reads CASSQRAGTYNEQFF. The CDR3 nucleotides read TGCGCCAGCAGCCAACGGGCGGGAACCTACAATGAGCAGTTCTTC.

V gene TRBV7-8 combines with J gene TRBJ2-4, with TRBD1 identical over 9 bases. The germline V gene encodes CDR1 SGHVS and CDR2 FQNEAQ. The CDR3 sequence is 21 residues long. The V and J ends lost 4 bases and 0 bases, in that order; junction bases with no gene match: 19. CDR3 sequence (DNA): TGTGCCAGCAGCTCGGCGGCTCGGGACAGGGCTGTGAAAATAGCCAAAAACATTCAGTACTTC. Its protein product is CASSSAARDRAVKIAKNIQYF.

In its sample, this clone was seen once. The chain is built from TRBV19 and TRBJ1-5; 7 bases map to TRBD1. Germline CDR1 is LNHDA and CDR2 is SQIVND (reference sequence). CDR3 length: 15 amino acids. V shed 1 base and J 4 bases; nucleotides not matched to a gene: 4. CDR3 DNA sequence: TGTGCCAGTAGTATAGTGAGGGGGCAAAATCAGCCCCAGCATTTT. Translation: CASSIVRGQNQPQHF.

V gene TRBV5-6 combines with J gene TRBJ1-1, with D possibly matching TRBD1 (6 bases). Trimming took off 3 bases at V and 11 bases at J, with 17 bases between the two ends. This CDR3 has 13 amino acids. Per germline, CDR1 SGHDT and CDR2 YYEEEE. The CDR3 DNA reads TGTGCCAGCAGCTCCGGACAGAATGTGGGGGCTTTCTTT. Protein: CASSSGQNVGAFF.

V usage is TRBV15 and J usage is TRBJ2-2; 10 bases agree with TRBD1. The CDR3 runs 16 residues. The germline V gene has CDR1 LNHNV and CDR2 YYDKDF (reference sequence). V gave up 0 bases and J gave up 5 bases; unmatched junction bases: 3. The CDR3 sequence is CATSRDRTGGTGELFF. The CDR3 DNA is TGTGCCACCAGCAGAGATAGGACAGGGGGGACCGGGGAGCTGTTTTTT.

The chain combines TRBV9 with TRBJ2-5, with TRBD2 as a possible D gene (5 bases). Germline CDR1 reads SGDLS; CDR2 reads YYNGEE. V lost 3 bases, J lost 1 base, and 10 bases lay in between. The CDR3 covers 14 residues. DNA for the CDR3: TGTGCCAGCAGCGCCTCAAGCGGCCAAGAGACCCAGTACTTC. This encodes CASSASSGQETQYF.

The V gene is TRBV13, the J gene TRBJ1-3, with 9 bases identical to TRBD1. CDR3 length equals 16 residues. V dropped 5 bases and J dropped 0; count of bases not matched to a gene: 5. Germline CDR1 is PRHDT and CDR2 is FYEKMQ (reference sequence). CDR3 region: CASSRQGGLSGNTIYF. The CDR3 DNA is TGTGCCAGCAGCCGACAGGGGGGCCTCTCTGGAAACACCATATATTTT.

V gene TRBV5-1 combines with J gene TRBJ1-6, with 7 bases identical to TRBD1. Germline assignment: CDR1 SGHRS and CDR2 YFSETQ. This CDR3 spans 15 amino acids. The trim removed 0 bases at V and 7 bases at J, leaving 4 bases unmatched. The CDR3, as DNA: TGCGCCAGCAGCTTGGATCACAGGGGCAATTCACCCCTCCACTTT. Translating gives CASSLDHRGNSPLHF.

The chain joins TRBV13 to TRBJ1-1; a weak D match, TRBD1 (6 bases). Deletions cut 5 bases from V and 8 bases from J, with 18 bases between. Germline V gene sequence: CDR1 PRHDT, CDR2 FYEKMQ (reference sequence). This CDR3 is 14 amino acids long. CDR3 amino acids: CASSLRGGRREAFF. DNA of the CDR3: TGTGCCAGCAGCCTCCGAGGGGGGCGAAGAGAAGCTTTCTTT.

V is TRBV20-1 and J is TRBJ1-2; D is ambiguous. Deletions cut 1 base from V and 9 bases from J, with 6 bases between. Per the germline V gene, CDR1 is DFQATT and CDR2 is SNEGSKA (reference sequence). The CDR3 loop spans 10 amino acids. CDR3 bases: TGCAGTGCTAGAGCGGGTAGCTACACCTTC. This sequence encodes CSARAGSYTF.

This chain links TRBV4-1 with TRBJ2-7, with 10 bases lining up with TRBD1. Trimming took 3 bases from V and 3 from J; bases not matched to a gene: 5. This CDR3 region has 15 residues. In germline, CDR1 is MGHRA, CDR2 YSYEKL. The CDR3 spells CASSQTGTGDYEQYF. The CDR3, as DNA: TGCGCCAGCAGCCAGACCGGGACAGGGGACTACGAGCAGTACTTC.

This chain uses TRBV5-4 with TRBJ2-3, with D possibly matching TRBD2 (6 bases). Germline CDR1 and CDR2: SGHNT and YYREEE (reference sequence). This CDR3 spans 13 amino acids. Trimming left V 4 bases short and J 11 bases short, with 17 bases between. The CDR3 DNA reads TGTGCCAGCAGCGATAGGACTACCTGGGTGCAGTATTTT. Translating gives CASSDRTTWVQYF.

A single count supports this clone. V gene TRBV9 combines with J gene TRBJ1-1; TRBD1 matches 10 bases. Losses at the gene ends were 3 bases for V and 12 bases for J; bases not matched to a gene: 11. CDR1 and CDR2 (germline): SGDLS, YYNGEE. This CDR3 has 14 amino acids. The CDR3 sequence: CASSGTLGQGLSFF. The CDR3 DNA reads TGTGCCAGCAGCGGTACCCTGGGACAGGGGTTGTCTTTCTTT.

V and J are TRBV7-6 and TRBJ2-5, with TRBD2 as a possible D gene (7 bases). The CDR3 has 14 amino acids. Germline-derived CDR1 and CDR2 are SGHVS and FNYEAQ. Trimming took 0 bases from V and 5 from J, leaving 10 bases between them. CDR3: CASSLAGGRETQYF. The CDR3 DNA is TGTGCCAGCAGCTTAGCGGGGGGGCGTGAGACCCAGTACTTC. Drawing the rest from reference TRBV7-6 and TRBJ2-5, the complete variable domain is GAGVSQSPRYKVTKRGQDVALRCDPISGHVSLYWYRQALGQGPEFLTYFNYEAQQDKSGLPNDRFSAERPEGSISTLTIQRTEQRDSAMYRCASSLAGGRETQYFGPGTRLLVL.

This clone occurred a few times. The chain uses TRBV28 and TRBJ1-5; D unclear. V was clipped by 6 bases and J by 2 bases, with 14 bases between them. The length of the CDR3 is 15 residues. Germline V lookup: CDR1 MDHEN, CDR2 SYDVKM. The CDR3: CASSHRGMGNQPQHF. The CDR3 region has the DNA TGTGCCAGCAGCCATAGAGGTATGGGCAATCAGCCCCAGCATTTT.

This chain's CDR3 is CSAITDIPAFF. The CDR3 DNA reads TGCAGTGCTATCACCGACATCCCAGCTTTCTTT. The J gene is TRBJ1-1, the V gene TRBV20-1; D gene uncertain. There are 11 residues in the CDR3. Germline CDR1 and CDR2: DFQATT and SNEGSKA (reference sequence). Trimming removed 4 bases from V and 10 bases from J, with 13 bases in between.

This clone was recorded once. CDR3 sequence: CASEEGVSYNEQFF. CDR3 DNA: TGCGCCAGCGAAGAGGGGGTATCCTACAATGAGCAGTTCTTC. This chain joins TRBV5-1 and TRBJ2-1, with D possibly being TRBD1 (6 bases). This CDR3 is 14 amino acids long. The germline gives CDR1 SGHRS, CDR2 YFSETQ. The V and J ends lost 7 bases and 1 base respectively, with 12 bases between them. Full variable domain (rest looked up from reference TRBV5-1 and TRBJ2-1): KAGVTQTPRYLIKTRGQQVTLSCSPISGHRSVSWYQQTPGQGLQFLFEYFSETQRNKGNFPGRFSGRQFSNSRSEMNVSTLELGDSALYLCASEEGVSYNEQFFGPGTRLTVL.

The chain has TRBV19 and TRBJ2-1, with TRBD2 matching over 11 bases. Germline loops: CDR1 LNHDA, CDR2 SQIVND (reference sequence). Trimming at V came to 4 bases and at J to 1 base, leaving 6 bases not matched to a gene. There are 17 residues in the CDR3. The DNA for the CDR3 is TGTGCCAGTAGTACTAGCGGGGGGATTGGTTCCTACAATGAGCAGTTCTTC. This codes for CASSTSGGIGSYNEQFF.

This chain connects TRBV6-5 to TRBJ1-1; unclear D gene. V lost 5 bases, J lost 5 bases, and 12 bases lay in between. This CDR3 has 13 amino acids. Germline V gene sequence: CDR1 MNHEY, CDR2 SVGAGI. DNA for the CDR3: TGTGCCAGCAGTCTATGGACGGAGACTGAAGCTTTCTTT. It is translated as CASSLWTETEAFF.

This sequence joins TRBV30 and TRBJ1-5; 9 positions agree with TRBD1. Germline trimming cut 0 bases from V and 4 bases from J; bases unmatched to any gene: 7. This CDR3 region has 16 residues. CDR1 GTSNPN and CDR2 SVGIG come from the germline V gene (reference sequence). CDR3 loop: CAWSVGLGQGNQPQHF. In nucleotides, the CDR3 is TGTGCCTGGAGTGTAGGTCTGGGACAGGGAAATCAGCCCCAGCATTTT.

The chain is built from TRBV25-1 and TRBJ2-2; unclear D gene. Trimming removed 4 bases at V and 3 bases at J, with 3 bases between. CDR3 length: 12 residues. Germline V gives CDR1 MGHDK, CDR2 SYGVNS. The CDR3 sequence: CASSGDTGELFF. The CDR3 nucleotides are TGTGCCAGCAGTGGTGACACCGGGGAGCTGTTTTTT.

This chain joins TRBV3-1 (or the pseudogene TRBV3-2) and TRBJ2-7; D unclear. The CDR3 runs 13 residues. Germline V gene data show CDR1 as LGHDT and CDR2 as YNNKEL (reference sequence). Trimming took 1 base from V and 3 from J, leaving 7 bases between them. CDR3 amino acids: CASSQGTDYEQYF. CDR3 coding DNA: TGTGCCAGCAGCCAAGGGACCGACTACGAGCAGTACTTC.